The rows below give T cell receptor beta chains drawn from one sample of a study of CD8 T cells in Susac syndrome. Via MiXCR, TCRdb re-called the immunoSEQ multiplex PCR reads, giving one row per CDR3 protein. The table has 150,000 to 200,000 distinct CDR3 sequences, 90% to 96% seen once. Sample: CD4+ T cells from PBMCs. These receptors were taken from a human donor with multiple sclerosis. The CDR3 runs from the conserved cysteine through the conserved F or W. The D gene is left open where the match is weak. Expanded clones are given a class, and other clones once, few, many or no size at all.

>-|-|TRBJ1-5|TRBV21-1
TGTGCCAGCAGCATTACAGCTAGCAATCAGCCCCAGCATTTT
CASSITASNQPQHF
>-|-|TRBJ2-5|TRBV20-1
TGCAGTGCTAGTCAGACAGTGCAAGAGACCCAGTACTTC
CSASQTVQETQYF
>TRBD1|-|TRBJ1-5|TRBV6-1
TGTGCCAGCACAACCAATTGGGACAGAGGTCGTAATCAGCCCCAGCATTTT
CASTTNWDRGRNQPQHF
>-|-|TRBJ1-6|TRBV20-1
TGCAGTGCTATTGGACAGTCCCCTAATTCACCCCTCCACTTT
CSAIGQSPNSPLHF
>TRBD2|-|TRBJ2-5|TRBV18
TGTGCCAGCAGCCCGGGACTAGCGCAAGAGACCCAGTACTTC
CASSPGLAQETQYF
>-|-|TRBJ1-1|TRBV2
TGTGCCAGCAGTGACGGGCAGGCGGGGGCTTACACTGAAGCTTTCTTT
CASSDGQAGAYTEAFF
>-|-|TRBJ1-2|TRBV20-1
TGCAGTGCTAGAGCACCAACAGAGTTTCGTGGCTACACCTTC
CSARAPTEFRGYTF
>-|-|TRBJ2-5|TRBV11-3
TGTGCCAGCAGCTCCCGGACTGAGGTTGAGACCCAGTACTTC
CASSSRTEVETQYF
>-|-|TRBJ1-4|TRBV27
TGTGCCAGCAGTTTCCTGGGGACTAATGAAAAACTGTTTTTT
CASSFLGTNEKLFF
>-|-|TRBJ2-2|TRBV9
TGTGCCAGCAGCGTAGTGTCGGCAGACGGGGAGCTGTTTTTT
CASSVVSADGELFF
>-|few|TRBJ2-1|TRBV9
TGTGCCAGCAGCGTAGAAGCCACATACAATGAGCAGTTCTTC
CASSVEATYNEQFF
>-|-|TRBJ1-1|TRBV29-1
TGCAGCGTTGGTAGGGCCTCGGGCGGGATGAACACTGAAGCTTTCTTT
CSVGRASGGMNTEAFF
>TRBD1|-|TRBJ2-7|TRBV28
TGTGCCAGCAGTTCAGTCCACCGGGACAGGGGACCAGAGCAGTACTTC
CASSSVHRDRGPEQYF
>TRBD1|-|TRBJ1-2|TRBV29-1
TGCAGCGTCGCCTCCGGGGACAGAGGCAGAGGGAACTATGGCTACACCTTC
CSVASGDRGRGNYGYTF
>-|-|TRBJ2-7|TRBV20-1
TGCAGTGCTAGAGGCCGGGGTGGCTTCCCCGAGCAGTACTTC
CSARGRGGFPEQYF
>TRBD2|-|TRBJ2-3|TRBV4-2
TGTGCCAGCAGCCAAACCGGGGGGGCCGATCTTACGCAGTATTTT
CASSQTGGADLTQYF
>TRBD2|once|TRBJ2-1|TRBV2
TGTGCCACAACGGGAGGTCCAGGGAGGGGCCTCTACAATGAGCAGTTCTTC
CATTGGPGRGLYNEQFF
>-|-|TRBJ1-2|TRBV3-1
TGTGCCAGCAGCCCGTATGGTGTTAACTATGGCTACACCTTC
CASSPYGVNYGYTF